This T cell receptor (beta chain) was found in a study of memory CD4+ T cells and cytomegalovirus serostatus. The overall study: Healthy Belgian adult donors included nine or ten CMV-positive and around 25 CMV-negative people.

The CDR3 covers 15 residues. Germline V gene lookup returns CDR1 SGHRS and CDR2 YFSETQ. V shed 0 bases and J shed 5 bases, with 12 bases lying between them. The sort gate was single viable CD3+CD4+CD8-CD45RO+ cells for memory CD4+ T cells. Original processing notes: Out-of-frame sequences were removed, leaving 2 million to 2.5 million distinct TCRbeta sequences. Only in-frame clones appear in the TCRdb table, and some are missing; sequencing was by immunoSEQ multiplex PCR. That table gives V, J and clone size, and the DNA gave D and trimming. Of about 56,000 clones in the sample, 82% are singletons; the top ten hold over 0.35%.

Specimen: memory CD4+ T cells from blood. This chain uses TRBV5-1 with TRBJ2-1; TRBD1 or TRBD2 may be the D gene (5 bases each). This clonotype was obtained from an adult in good health and CMV-seronegative. The CDR3, as DNA: TGCGCCAGCAGCTTGGAGGCAGGGAGAAACAATGAGCAGTTCTTC. Translated, it gives CASSLEAGRNNEQFF.